This TCR beta chain was sequenced for a study of CD8 T cells in ankylosing spondylitis. The study's findings and limits: Some motif variants had been reported before (in reactive arthritis synovial fluid and blood).

The CDR3 is 13 residues long. Deletions cut 8 bases from V and 2 bases from J, with 12 bases between. CDR1 and CDR2 from the germline V gene are MNHEY and SVGAGI. TCRdb used MiXCR to reprocess the 5' RACE reads, holding one entry per CDR3 protein. The sample has under 150,000 distinct CDR3 sequences, over 9.5% seen once. At least ten counts were recorded for this clonotype. What it binds is unknown. Material for sequencing was blood, either unsorted or a sorted T cell fraction (not recorded which). The chain has TRBV6-5 and TRBJ1-2; D remains unclear. This clonotype was obtained from a female donor with ankylosing spondylitis or in good health (not recorded which). CDR3 loop: CASGGASNYGYTF. The CDR3 DNA is TGTGCCAGCGGTGGAGCTTCCAACTATGGCTACACCTTC.